The clone carrying this T cell receptor (beta chain) was picked up a small number of times. Its antigen is unidentified. These data come from a study of early T cells in non-severe SARS-CoV-2 infection. Background on the study: Sequencing used unsorted whole-blood bulk RNA, so chains lack pairing.

Whole-study results and caveats: VDJdb-based annotation leaned toward anti-spike CD8 responses and missed private and CD4 specificities.

Trimming stripped 1 base from V and 1 base from J, with 11 bases between. The CDR3 contains 15 residues. Germline CDR1 reads SQVTM; CDR2 reads ANQGSEA. In the library, individual cDNA molecules carried attached unique molecular identifiers. TCRdb re-derived calls from the 5' RACE reads in MiXCR, one entry per CDR3 protein. The table shows some 89,000 distinct CDR3 sequences, with approximately 11% occurring only once. The chain couples TRBV29-1 to TRBJ2-1, with a tentative D call TRBD1 (5 bases). This clonotype was obtained from an adult who was a healthcare worker with PCR-confirmed SARS-CoV-2 infection or an uninfected control (not recorded which). Sample: whole blood, taken at baseline. The CDR3 spells CSVEVGHLSYNEQFF. The CDR3, as DNA: TGCAGCGTTGAAGTAGGACATCTATCCTACAATGAGCAGTTCTTC.